This is a list of T cell receptor beta chains from one sample in a study of human T cells and chemical hapten exposure. TCRdb itself ran the RACE reads through MiXCR, one entry per CDR3 protein. This table has about 51,000 distinct CDR3 sequences, roughly a tenth appearing once. This material consisted of whole blood, taken in connection with sensitization to the hapten diphenylcyclopropenone (DPC). All receptors come from a woman between 40 and 50 years old with alopecia areata. Some clones in this sample may be carry-over from other donors' samples. Each CDR3 is given with its conserved first and last residue.

j_call,v_call,cdr3_aa
TRBJ1-1,TRBV6-5,CASRRTGVNTEAFF
TRBJ2-1,TRBV5-1,CASSLTSGGYNEQFF
TRBJ2-2,TRBV28,CASSPPGQGFTGELFF
TRBJ2-6,TRBV3-1,CASSQDLSSGANVLTF
TRBJ1-5,TRBV19,CAISPIGDQPQHF
TRBJ2-6,TRBV28,CASSLGQGLTGANVLTF
TRBJ2-3,TRBV12-3/TRBV12-4,CASSLRGGRSDTQYF
TRBJ2-1,TRBV6-1,CASSEGPGETYNEQFF
TRBJ2-1,TRBV4-1,CASSQIRDEQFF
TRBJ2-7,TRBV6-2/TRBV6-3,CASSYPAGLVYEQYF
TRBJ1-2,TRBV6-5,CASSRDPPPRINYGYTF